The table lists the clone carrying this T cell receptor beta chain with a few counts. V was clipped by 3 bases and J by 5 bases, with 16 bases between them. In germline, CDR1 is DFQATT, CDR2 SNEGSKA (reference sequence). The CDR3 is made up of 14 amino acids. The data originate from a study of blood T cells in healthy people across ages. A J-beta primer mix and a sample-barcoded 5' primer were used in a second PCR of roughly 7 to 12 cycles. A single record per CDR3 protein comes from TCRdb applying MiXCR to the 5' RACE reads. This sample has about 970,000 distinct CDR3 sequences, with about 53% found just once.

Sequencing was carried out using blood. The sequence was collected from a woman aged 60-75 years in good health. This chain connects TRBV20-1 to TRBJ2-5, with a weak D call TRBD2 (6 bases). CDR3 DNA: TGCAGTGCTAGCCCAGCTAGCGATGGGGAGACCCAGTACTTC. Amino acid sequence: CSASPASDGETQYF.